Presented here are 9 T cell receptor beta chains from one specimen sequenced in a study of T cell responses to AZD1222 COVID-19 vaccine. Assay: immunoSEQ multiplex PCR; the TCRdb copy retains only in-frame clones and omits some. Of 100,000 to 120,000 clones listed, about 85% are singletons. The source material was peripheral blood, sampled on day 0 of AZD1222 vaccination. The source is an adult in good health.

The gene calls are TRBV6-5 and TRBJ2-5; D is possibly TRBD2 (6 bases). Trimming stripped 5 bases from V and 3 bases from J, with 10 bases between. Per germline, CDR1 MNHEY and CDR2 SVGAGI. The CDR3 length is 13 residues. CDR3 bases: TGTGCCAGCAGTCGGAGGGCGGAAGAGACCCAGTACTTC. It translates to CASSRRAEETQYF.

In its sample, this clone was seen once. The V call is TRBV6-2 or TRBV6-3, the J call TRBJ1-1, with D unresolved. The CDR3 is 15 amino acids. CDR1 MNHEY and CDR2 SVGEGT come from the germline V gene. Trimming shortened V by 6 bases and J by 8 bases, and 22 bases separated the two germline ends. The CDR3 sequence is CASSPTLLMSPEAFF. CDR3 in DNA: TGTGCCAGCAGCCCGACCCTCCTTATGTCCCCCGAAGCTTTCTTT.

This clone was recorded only once. The V gene is TRBV27, the J gene TRBJ1-5; TRBD1 aligns across 11 bases. CDR3 length equals 15 residues. The V and J ends lost 9 bases and 6 bases, in that order; junction bases with no gene match: 10. CDR1 is MNHEY and CDR2 is SMNVEV in the germline V gene (reference sequence). The CDR3 DNA reads as TGTGCCAGTTCCAGGGGGACAGGGGGTGTTCAGCCCCAGCATTTT. Protein sequence: CASSRGTGGVQPQHF.

V and J are TRBV5-1 and TRBJ1-4; 11 positions match TRBD1. Germline lookup yields CDR1 SGHRS and CDR2 YFSETQ. The CDR3 covers 16 residues. V gave up 4 bases and J gave up 7 bases; unmatched junction bases: 9. CDR3 residues: CASSPNSGTGGEKLFF. In DNA form, the CDR3 reads TGCGCCAGCAGCCCAAACTCCGGGACAGGGGGTGAAAAACTGTTTTTT.

This chain joins TRBV24-1 and TRBJ1-1; perhaps TRBD1 as D (6 bases). CDR3 length: 13 residues. Germline values: CDR1 KGHDR, CDR2 SFDVKD. V was cut by 3 bases and J by 8 bases, with 12 bases left in between. CDR3 protein: CATSDRRGREAFF. CDR3 bases: TGTGCCACCAGTGATCGTCGGGGGCGGGAAGCTTTCTTT.

The chain couples TRBV20-1 to TRBJ1-5; no clear D. CDR1 and CDR2 (germline): DFQATT, SNEGSKA (reference sequence). The CDR3 totals 14 residues. The germline V and J ends were trimmed by 3 bases and 3 bases, with 12 bases remaining between them. The CDR3 sequence: CSASGQQLNQPQHF. The CDR3 region has the DNA TGCAGTGCTAGTGGTCAACAGCTCAATCAGCCCCAGCATTTT.

The chain couples TRBV11-3 to TRBJ2-7, with 7 bases matching TRBD2. The germline gives CDR1 SGHNT, CDR2 YENEEA. J gave up 3 bases and V 5 bases, and 7 bases lay outside the gene matches. The CDR3 totals 14 residues. The CDR3 protein is CASSPAGLDYEQYF. The CDR3 bases are TGTGCCAGCAGCCCGGCCGGACTAGACTACGAGCAGTACTTC.

The chain has TRBV24-1 and TRBJ2-1; D unclear. The CDR3 sequence is 17 residues long. Trimming stripped 4 bases from V and 4 bases from J, with 19 bases between. CDR1 is KGHDR, CDR2 SFDVKD, per germline. The CDR3 spells CATSESPGPGGYNEQFF. For the CDR3, the DNA is TGTGCCACCAGTGAGTCCCCAGGACCAGGTGGGTACAATGAGCAGTTCTTC.

This sequence joins TRBV7-9 and TRBJ2-3; TRBD2 is a possible D gene (5 bases). The CDR3 has 14 amino acids. V lost 5 bases and J lost 1, with 10 bases in between. Per the germline V gene, CDR1 is SEHNR and CDR2 is FQNEAQ (reference sequence). The CDR3 bases are TGTGCCAGCAGCCCCGGAGGCGGCACAGATACGCAGTATTTT. This codes for CASSPGGGTDTQYF. Filled out from reference TRBV7-9 and TRBJ2-3, the complete variable domain reads DTGVSQNPRHKITKRGQNVTFRCDPISEHNRLYWYRQTLGQGPEFLTYFQNEAQLEKSRLLSDRFSAERPKGSFSTLEIQRTEQGDSAMYLCASSPGGGTDTQYFGPGTRLTVL.